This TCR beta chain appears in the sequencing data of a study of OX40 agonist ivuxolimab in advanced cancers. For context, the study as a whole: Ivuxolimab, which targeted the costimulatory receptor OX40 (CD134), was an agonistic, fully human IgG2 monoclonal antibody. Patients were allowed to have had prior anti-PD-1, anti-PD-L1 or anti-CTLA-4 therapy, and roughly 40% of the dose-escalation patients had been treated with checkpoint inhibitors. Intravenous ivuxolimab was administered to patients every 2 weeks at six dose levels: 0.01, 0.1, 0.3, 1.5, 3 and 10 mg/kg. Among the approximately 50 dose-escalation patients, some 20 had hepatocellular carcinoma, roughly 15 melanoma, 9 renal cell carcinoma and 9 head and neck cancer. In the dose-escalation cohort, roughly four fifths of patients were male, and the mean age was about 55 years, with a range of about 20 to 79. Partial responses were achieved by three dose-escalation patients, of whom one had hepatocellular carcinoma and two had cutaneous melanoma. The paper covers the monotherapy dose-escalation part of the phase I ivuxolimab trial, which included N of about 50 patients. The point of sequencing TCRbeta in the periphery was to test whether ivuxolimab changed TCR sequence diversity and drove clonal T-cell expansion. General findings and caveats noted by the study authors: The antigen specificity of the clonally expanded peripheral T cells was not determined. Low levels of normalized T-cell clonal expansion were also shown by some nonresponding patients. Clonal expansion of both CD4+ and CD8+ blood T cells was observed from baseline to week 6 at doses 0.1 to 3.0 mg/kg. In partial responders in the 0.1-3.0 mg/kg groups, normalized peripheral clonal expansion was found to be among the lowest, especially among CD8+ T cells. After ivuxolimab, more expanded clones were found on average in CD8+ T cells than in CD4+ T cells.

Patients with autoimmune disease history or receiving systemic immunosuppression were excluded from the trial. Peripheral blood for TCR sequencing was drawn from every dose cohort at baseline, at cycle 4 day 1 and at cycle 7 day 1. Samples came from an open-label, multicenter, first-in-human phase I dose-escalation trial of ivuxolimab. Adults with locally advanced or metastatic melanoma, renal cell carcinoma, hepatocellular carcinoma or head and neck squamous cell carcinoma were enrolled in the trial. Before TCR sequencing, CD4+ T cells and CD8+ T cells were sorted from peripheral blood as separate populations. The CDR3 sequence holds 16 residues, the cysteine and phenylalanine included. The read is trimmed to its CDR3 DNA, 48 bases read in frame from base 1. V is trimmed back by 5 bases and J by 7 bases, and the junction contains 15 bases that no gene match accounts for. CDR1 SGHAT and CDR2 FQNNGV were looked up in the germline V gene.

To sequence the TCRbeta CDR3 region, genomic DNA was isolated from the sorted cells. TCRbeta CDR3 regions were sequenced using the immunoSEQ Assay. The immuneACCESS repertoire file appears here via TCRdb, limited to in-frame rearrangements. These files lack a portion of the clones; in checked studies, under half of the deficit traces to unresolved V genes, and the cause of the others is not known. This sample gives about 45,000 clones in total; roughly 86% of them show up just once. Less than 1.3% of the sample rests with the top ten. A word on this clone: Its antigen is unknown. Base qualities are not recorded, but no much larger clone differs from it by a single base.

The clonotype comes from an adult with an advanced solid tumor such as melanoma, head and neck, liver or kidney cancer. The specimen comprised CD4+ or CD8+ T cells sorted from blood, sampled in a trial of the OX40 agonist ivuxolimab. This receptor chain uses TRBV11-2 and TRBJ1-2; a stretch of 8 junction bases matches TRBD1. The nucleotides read TGTGCCAGCAGCGGTGGGACAGGTCAACGTATAGGTGGCTACACCTTC. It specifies CASSGGTGQRIGGYTF.